This T cell receptor (beta chain) was documented in a study of T cell responses to AZD1222 COVID-19 vaccine. The method was immunoSEQ multiplex PCR; TCRdb's version includes in-frame clones alone and lacks a portion of them. The sample holds under 150,000 clones; about 91% are singletons and the top ten take 2.8%. Germline V CDR1 and CDR2: SGHRS, YFSETQ. The CDR3 is 16 residues long. The V segment lost 0 bases and the J segment 4 bases; nucleotides outside the gene matches: 9. The clonotype was recovered from an adult in good health. V is TRBV5-1 and J is TRBJ2-7, with 8 bases lining up with TRBD1. The specimen comprised peripheral blood, sampled on day 0 of AZD1222 vaccination. This chain's CDR3 is CASSLESGQDAYEQYF. Written as DNA, the CDR3 is TGCGCCAGCAGCTTGGAGTCGGGACAGGACGCTTACGAGCAGTACTTC.